This note documents a single TCR beta chain sequence. There is no known antigen for this receptor. No much larger clone is present one base from it, and per-base qualities are unavailable. This sample was included in a study of blood T cell repertoires in COVID-19 (dated by TCRdb to 2018 to 2021). Looking at the study overall: Samples covering the acute and convalescent phases of COVID-19 were provided by collaborators in the United States, Italy and Spain. The material from the prospective study consisted of cDNA or gDNA derived from T cells, B-cell-depleted T cells, or PBMCs. The dataset comprised deeply sampled blood TCRbeta repertoires from subjects exposed to, actively infected with, or recovered from COVID-19. A freely available public database, intended as a resource for researchers studying the immune response to SARS-CoV-2, is where the repertoires were released. The samples were drawn from two sources: the first 160 participants of the ongoing ImmuneRACE study, and over 950 subjects contributed by 6 global collaborators. Nearly every sample came with metadata listing a de-identified subject ID, COVID-19 status, age in years and sex. Where HLA class I and class II types were available, the types were taken from metadata supplied by the sample provider, not from assay-based typing.

The immunoSEQ Assay, a bias-controlled multiplex PCR, was used to amplify TCRbeta CDR3 regions from genomic DNA. Per the authors' processing: Within the assay, amplification of reference gene primers was used to estimate how many nucleated cells each sample contained. Sequence reads were collapsed and filtered to measure the absolute abundance of every unique TCRbeta CDR3 rearrangement. For each sample, productive Simpson clonality was calculated as the square root of Simpson's diversity index across productive rearrangements. This is the immuneACCESS table as TCRdb keeps it, with only in-frame sequences that have V and J called. A part of the clones is gone; compared with another copy, unresolved V genes explain less than half, and the rest is unexplained. That table gives V, J and clone size, and the DNA gave D and trimming. Here the sample has a few hundred thousand clones; roughly 90% occur a single time. The ten largest clonotypes hold about 1.4% of the sample.

In the prospective study, participants were roughly 18 to 90 years old, resided in about two dozen geographic areas of the United States, and were enrolled through a virtual design. Cohort assignment in the prospective study relied on participant-reported clinical history from a screening survey and a study questionnaire. Exposed participants had been in contact with someone with a PCR-confirmed or clinician-diagnosed COVID-19 case within 2 weeks of study entry. Each participant in the prospective study had whole blood, serum and a nasopharyngeal or oropharyngeal swab collected by mobile phlebotomists. Over an approximately 2-month period, participants in the prospective study had the option of providing additional blood draws and questionnaires. Before DNA extraction, blood samples from the prospective study were shipped at room temperature or frozen. CDR1 SNHLY and CDR2 FYNNEI are derived from the germline V gene. From the cysteine through the phenylalanine, the CDR3 covers 13 amino acids. The sequence is cut down to CDR3 DNA, 39 bases in frame from base 1. V loses 4 bases, J loses 6 bases, and the germline ends lie 10 bases apart.

The paper's findings and limits, for the study overall: The amount of clinical and demographic metadata varied by source and participant and was provided uncurated.

The rearrangement joined TRBV2 to TRBJ1-5, with TRBD1 tentatively as D gene (5 bases match). This receptor was taken from a woman aged 18-29 years who had been exposed to COVID-19. Sequenced sample: PBMCs or T cells enriched from blood (not recorded which). The DNA is as follows: TGTGCCAGCAGTGTAGCAGGGAGTCAGCCCCAGCATTTT. Translated, this is CASSVAGSQPQHF.